This T cell receptor beta chain was observed in a study of T-cell memory formation after mild COVID-19. 5'RACE, which relied on constant-segment primers, yielded TCR alpha and TCR beta cDNA libraries carrying sample barcodes and UMIs. Via MiXCR, TCRdb re-called the 5' RACE reads, giving one row per CDR3 protein. The sample records 550,000 to 600,000 distinct CDR3 sequences, 15% to 20% being singletons. The CDR3 totals 16 residues. Per germline, CDR1 SGHTA and CDR2 FQGTGA. Trimming took 4 bases from V and 5 from J, leaving 18 bases between them. Study-level points and caveats: Chiefly within CM and EM were the contracting CD4+ clones; CD8+ ones were within EMRA. The study detected some responding clones in pre-infection memory, suggesting cross-reactive memory joined. CD4/CD8 balance characterized clones contracting day 15 to 85, and CD4+ skew characterized later expanders.

Points on this clonotype: Its antigen is not known.

Sequenced: PBMCs or a T cell subset sorted from them (not recorded which). The receptor was isolated from an adult woman who had mild COVID-19 (a few samples of this study predate the infection). Cell type and time point are not known. This chain connects TRBV7-3 to TRBJ2-1; D gene ambiguous. CDR3 in amino acids: CASSSPDGLPHNEQFF. The CDR3 DNA follows: TGTGCCAGCAGCTCCCCCGACGGATTGCCGCACAATGAGCAGTTCTTC.